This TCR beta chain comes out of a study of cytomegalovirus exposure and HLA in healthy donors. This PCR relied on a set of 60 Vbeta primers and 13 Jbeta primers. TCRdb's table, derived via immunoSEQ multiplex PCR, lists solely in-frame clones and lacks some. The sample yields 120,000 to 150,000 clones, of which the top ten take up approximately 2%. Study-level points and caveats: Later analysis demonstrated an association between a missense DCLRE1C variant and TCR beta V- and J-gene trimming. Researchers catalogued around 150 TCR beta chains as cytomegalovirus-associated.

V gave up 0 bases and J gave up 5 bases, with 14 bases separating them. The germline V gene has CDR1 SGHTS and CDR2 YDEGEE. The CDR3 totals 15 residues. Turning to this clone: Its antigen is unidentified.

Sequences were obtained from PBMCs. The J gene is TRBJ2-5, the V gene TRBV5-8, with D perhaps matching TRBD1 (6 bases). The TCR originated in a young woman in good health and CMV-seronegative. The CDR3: CASSLAGSRGETQYF. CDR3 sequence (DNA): TGTGCCAGCAGCTTGGCGGGCTCTAGGGGGGAGACCCAGTACTTC. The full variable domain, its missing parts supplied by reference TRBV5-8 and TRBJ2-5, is EAGVTQSPTHLIKTRGQQATLRCSPISGHTSVYWYQQALGLGLQFLLWYDEGEERNRGNFPPRFSGRQFPNYSSELNVNALELEDSALYLCASSLAGSRGETQYFGPGTRLLVL.